This T cell receptor beta chain was observed in a study of T cells in Graves' hyperthyroidism and ophthalmopathy. Findings and caveats of the study: Prediction of ophthalmopathy progression came a median around 6 months pre-onset.

This clonotype occurred many times. The antigen is not known. The TCR beta CDR3 regions underwent amplification using RNA transcripts as the source. First-round RT-PCR targeting the TCR CDR3 was performed with the HTBI primer set. TCRdb re-derived calls from the multiplex PCR reads in MiXCR, one entry per CDR3 protein. This table holds fewer than 350,000 distinct CDR3 sequences, roughly 15% found once. The blood sample predates any ophthalmopathy symptoms, coming from first hyperthyroidism diagnosis. Per the germline V gene, CDR1 is GTSNPN and CDR2 is SVGIG (reference sequence). The CDR3 extends over 14 amino acids.

This chain connects TRBV30 to TRBJ2-1, with TRBD2 as a possible D gene (5 bases). The receptor was isolated from a woman aged 25 to 39 with Graves' hyperthyroidism that later progressed to Graves' ophthalmopathy. The sample comprised blood. The CDR3 spells CAFQRERRHNEQFF. The CDR3 DNA follows: TGTGCTTTCCAGAGGGAGAGAAGGCACAATGAGCAGTTCTTC.